These 7 T cell receptor beta chains were all obtained from the same sample, sequenced in a study of brain T cells in children with intractable seizures. Clones were sequenced by immunoSEQ multiplex PCR, and TCRdb holds only the in-frame ones, with some missing. Here the sample spans about 340,000 clones, over 85% being singletons. Time point defined: blood from clinic visit 5 months post-surgery; TSC patient then seizure free. The sequences come from peripheral blood, collected 5 to 6 months after surgery. All receptors derive from a boy under two years old with tuberous sclerosis and intractable seizures.

This clone was detected only once. The chain carries TRBV10-3 and TRBJ2-1; D gene uncertain. This CDR3 has 14 residues. Between the trimmed V and J ends, which lost 0 bases and 13 bases, there was a span of 16 bases. CDR1 is ENHRY, CDR2 SYGVKD, per germline. CDR3 DNA sequence: TGTGCCATCAGTGAGTCCGCCCAGTTGTTCGAACAGTTCTTC. This encodes CAISESAQLFEQFF.

DNA of the CDR3: TGTGCCAGCAGCCCCCGGTCCCAGGGTAATAATTCACCCCTCCACTTT. Protein: CASSPRSQGNNSPLHF. V and J are TRBV7-9 and TRBJ1-6; possible D gene TRBD1, 5 bases. The CDR3 is made up of 16 amino acids. Germline loops: CDR1 SEHNR, CDR2 FQNEAQ (reference sequence). V gave up 5 bases and J gave up 5 bases, with 16 bases separating them. The whole variable domain, remainder taken from reference TRBV7-9 and TRBJ1-6, is DTGVSQNPRHKITKRGQNVTFRCDPISEHNRLYWYRQTLGQGPEFLTYFQNEAQLEKSRLLSDRFSAERPKGSFSTLEIQRTEQGDSAMYLCASSPRSQGNNSPLHFGNGTRLTVT.

The chain joins TRBV3-1 (or the pseudogene TRBV3-2) to TRBJ1-1; D possibly corresponds to TRBD1 (5 bases). Trimming left V 6 bases short and J 0 bases short, with 14 bases between. CDR1 is LGHDT and CDR2 is YNNKEL in the germline V gene (reference sequence). The CDR3 runs to 15 residues. DNA of the CDR3: TGTGCCAGCAGGAAAGGGGACGGGTTGAACACTGAAGCTTTCTTT. Translation: CASRKGDGLNTEAFF.

The chain employs TRBV4-1 and TRBJ2-7; TRBD2 might be the D (6 bases). The CDR3 covers 15 residues. Germline V gene lookup returns CDR1 MGHRA and CDR2 YSYEKL. V was shortened by 5 bases and J by 0 bases, with 14 bases between the two germline ends. The CDR3 bases are TGCGCCAGCAGCGATTTCCGGGGGAGCTCCTACGAGCAGTACTTC. Its translation is CASSDFRGSSYEQYF.

This chain links TRBV19 with TRBJ1-5; TRBD1 is a possible D gene (5 bases). CDR1 and CDR2 (germline): LNHDA, SQIVND (reference sequence). The CDR3 is 17 amino acids. Between the trimmed V and J ends, which lost 1 base and 0 bases, there was a span of 13 bases. CDR3 DNA: TGTGCCAGTAGTATAGTCGGGGCAGGAGGTAGCAATCAGCCCCAGCATTTT. It specifies CASSIVGAGGSNQPQHF.

The chain uses TRBV6-6 and TRBJ2-7; maybe TRBD2 (6 bases). The CDR3 contains 15 residues. Trimming shortened V by 6 bases and J by 2 bases, and 17 bases separated the two germline ends. Germline CDR1 and CDR2: MNHNY and SVGAGI (reference sequence). DNA of the CDR3: TGTGCCAGCAGGGGCCCAGGCGGGGCCCCCTACGAGCAGTACTTC. Protein: CASRGPGGAPYEQYF.

The CDR3 DNA reads TGTGCCAGCAGCGCCCAGGGACAGATGAACACTGAAGCTTTCTTT. Its protein product is CASSAQGQMNTEAFF. The rearrangement links TRBV9 to TRBJ1-1; 7 bases match TRBD1. CDR3 size: 15 residues. V shed 3 bases and J 0 bases; nucleotides not matched to a gene: 5. CDR1 is SGDLS and CDR2 is YYNGEE in the germline V gene.